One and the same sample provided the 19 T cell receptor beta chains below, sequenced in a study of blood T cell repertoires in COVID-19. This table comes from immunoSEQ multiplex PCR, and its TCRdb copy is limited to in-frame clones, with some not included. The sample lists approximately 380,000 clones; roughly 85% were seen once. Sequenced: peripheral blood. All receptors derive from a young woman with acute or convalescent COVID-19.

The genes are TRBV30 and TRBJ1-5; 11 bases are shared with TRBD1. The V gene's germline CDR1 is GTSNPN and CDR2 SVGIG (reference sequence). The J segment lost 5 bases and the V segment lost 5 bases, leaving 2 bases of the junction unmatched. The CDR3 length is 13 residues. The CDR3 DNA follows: TGTGCCTGGGGGGGACAGGGGGATCAGCCCCAGCATTTT. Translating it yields CAWGGQGDQPQHF. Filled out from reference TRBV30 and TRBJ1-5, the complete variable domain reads SQTIHQWPATLVQPVGSPLSLECTVEGTSNPNLYWYRQAAGRGLQLLFYSVGIGQISSEVPQNLSASRPQDRQFILSSKKLLLSDSGFYLCAWGGQGDQPQHFGDGTRLSIL.

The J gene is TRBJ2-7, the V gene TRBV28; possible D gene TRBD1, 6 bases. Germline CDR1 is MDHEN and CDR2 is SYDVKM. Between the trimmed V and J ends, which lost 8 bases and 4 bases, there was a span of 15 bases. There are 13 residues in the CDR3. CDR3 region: CASGTTQEYEQYF. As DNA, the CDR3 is TGTGCCAGCGGGACAACTCAAGAATACGAGCAGTACTTC.

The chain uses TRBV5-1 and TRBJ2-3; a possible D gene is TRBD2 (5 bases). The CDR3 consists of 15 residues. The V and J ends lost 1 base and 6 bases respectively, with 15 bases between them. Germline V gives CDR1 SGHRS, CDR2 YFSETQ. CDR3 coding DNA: TGCGCCAGCAGCTTGAGTCCAGCGGATAGTGATACGCAGTATTTT. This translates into CASSLSPADSDTQYF.

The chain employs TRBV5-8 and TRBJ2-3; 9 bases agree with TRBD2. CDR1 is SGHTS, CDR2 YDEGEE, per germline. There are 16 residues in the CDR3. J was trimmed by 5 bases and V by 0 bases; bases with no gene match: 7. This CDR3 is CASSLAAGGPGDTQYF. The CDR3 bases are TGTGCCAGCAGCTTGGCCGCGGGGGGGCCTGGAGATACGCAGTATTTT.

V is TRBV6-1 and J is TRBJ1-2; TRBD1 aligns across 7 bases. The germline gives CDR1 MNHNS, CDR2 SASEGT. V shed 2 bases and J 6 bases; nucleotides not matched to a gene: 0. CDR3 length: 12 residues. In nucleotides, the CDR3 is TGTGCCAGCAGTGAAACAGGGGATGGCTACACCTTC. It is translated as CASSETGDGYTF.

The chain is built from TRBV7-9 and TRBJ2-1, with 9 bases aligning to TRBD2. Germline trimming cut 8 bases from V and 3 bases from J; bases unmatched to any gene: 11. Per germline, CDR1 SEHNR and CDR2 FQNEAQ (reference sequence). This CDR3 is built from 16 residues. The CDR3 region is CASQPLGRGGYNEQFF. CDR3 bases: TGTGCCAGCCAGCCGCTCGGGCGGGGGGGCTACAATGAGCAGTTCTTC.

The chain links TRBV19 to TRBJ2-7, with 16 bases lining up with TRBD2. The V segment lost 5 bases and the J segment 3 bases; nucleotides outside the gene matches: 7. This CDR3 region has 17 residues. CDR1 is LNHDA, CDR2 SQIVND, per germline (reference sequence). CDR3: CASSPGTSGRANYEQYF. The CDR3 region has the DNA TGTGCCAGTAGTCCCGGGACTAGCGGGAGGGCCAACTACGAGCAGTACTTC.

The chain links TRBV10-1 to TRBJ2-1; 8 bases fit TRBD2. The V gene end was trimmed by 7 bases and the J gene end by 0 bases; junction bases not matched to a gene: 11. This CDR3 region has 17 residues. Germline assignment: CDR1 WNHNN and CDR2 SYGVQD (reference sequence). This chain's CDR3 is CASNTGLVRCSYNEQFF. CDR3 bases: TGCGCCAGCAACACGGGACTAGTACGCTGCTCCTACAATGAGCAGTTCTTC.

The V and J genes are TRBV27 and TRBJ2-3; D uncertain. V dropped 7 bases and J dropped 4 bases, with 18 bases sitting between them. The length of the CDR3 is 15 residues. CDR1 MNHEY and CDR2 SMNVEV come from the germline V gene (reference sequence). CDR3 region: CASIQVPAAADTQYF. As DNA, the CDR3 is TGTGCCAGCATCCAAGTCCCCGCGGCGGCAGATACGCAGTATTTT.

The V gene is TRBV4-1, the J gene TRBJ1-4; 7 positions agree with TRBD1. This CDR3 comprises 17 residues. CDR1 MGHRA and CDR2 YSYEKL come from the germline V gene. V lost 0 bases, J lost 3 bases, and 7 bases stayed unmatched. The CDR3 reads CASSQEALTGANEKLFF. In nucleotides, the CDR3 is TGCGCCAGCAGCCAAGAGGCGCTCACAGGGGCTAATGAAAAACTGTTTTTT.

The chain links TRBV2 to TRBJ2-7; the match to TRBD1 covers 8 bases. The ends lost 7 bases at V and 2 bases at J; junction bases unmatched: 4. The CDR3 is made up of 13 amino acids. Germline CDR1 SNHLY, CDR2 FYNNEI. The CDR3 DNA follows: TGTGCCAGCACTGGGACAGGCACCTACGAGCAGTACTTC. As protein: CASTGTGTYEQYF.

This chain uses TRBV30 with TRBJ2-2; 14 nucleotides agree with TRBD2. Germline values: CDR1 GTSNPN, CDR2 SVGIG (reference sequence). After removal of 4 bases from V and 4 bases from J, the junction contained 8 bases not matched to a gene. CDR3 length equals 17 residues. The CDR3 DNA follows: TGTGCCTGGATTCCGACTAGCGGGGGGGCTCTCACCGGGGAGCTGTTTTTT. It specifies CAWIPTSGGALTGELFF.

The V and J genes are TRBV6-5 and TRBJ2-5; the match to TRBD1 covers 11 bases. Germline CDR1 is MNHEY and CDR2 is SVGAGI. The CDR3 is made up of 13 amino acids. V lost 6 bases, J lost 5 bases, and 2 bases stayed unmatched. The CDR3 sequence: CASRGQGVETQYF. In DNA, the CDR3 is TGTGCCAGCAGGGGACAGGGGGTGGAGACCCAGTACTTC.

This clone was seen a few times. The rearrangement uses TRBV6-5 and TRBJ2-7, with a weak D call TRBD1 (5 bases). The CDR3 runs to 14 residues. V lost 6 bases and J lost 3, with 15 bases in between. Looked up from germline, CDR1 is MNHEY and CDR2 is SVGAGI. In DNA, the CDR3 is TGTGCCAGCAGCCAGGGCCCCGACAACTACGAGCAGTACTTC. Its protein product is CASSQGPDNYEQYF.

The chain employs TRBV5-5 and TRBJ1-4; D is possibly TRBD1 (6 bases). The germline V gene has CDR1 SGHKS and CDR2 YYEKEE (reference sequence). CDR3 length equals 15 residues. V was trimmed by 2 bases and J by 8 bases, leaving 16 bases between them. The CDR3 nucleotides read TGTGCCAGCAGCTTCTCGGGGGGCACAGGCGAAAAACTGTTTTTT. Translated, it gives CASSFSGGTGEKLFF.

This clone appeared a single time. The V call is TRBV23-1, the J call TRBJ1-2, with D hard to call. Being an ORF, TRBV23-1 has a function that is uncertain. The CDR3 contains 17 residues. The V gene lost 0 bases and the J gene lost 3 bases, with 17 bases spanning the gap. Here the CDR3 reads CASSQSVSNRSDYGYTF. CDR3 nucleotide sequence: TGCGCCAGCAGTCAATCAGTTTCGAACCGCTCAGACTATGGCTACACCTTC.

Here the CDR3 reads CASRHPPGQGDGYGYTF. DNA of the CDR3: TGTGCCAGTCGACACCCGCCGGGACAGGGGGATGGCTATGGCTACACCTTC. This chain uses TRBV19 with TRBJ1-2; TRBD1 matches at 11 bases. The V segment lost 8 bases and the J segment 4 bases; nucleotides outside the gene matches: 15. The CDR3 has 17 amino acids. The germline V gene has CDR1 LNHDA and CDR2 SQIVND (reference sequence). The whole variable domain, remainder taken from reference TRBV19 and TRBJ1-2, is DGGITQSPKYLFRKEGQNVTLSCEQNLNHDAMYWYRQDPGQGLRLIYYSQIVNDFQKGDIAEGYSVSREKKESFPLTVTSAQKNPTAFYLCASRHPPGQGDGYGYTFGSGTRLTVV.

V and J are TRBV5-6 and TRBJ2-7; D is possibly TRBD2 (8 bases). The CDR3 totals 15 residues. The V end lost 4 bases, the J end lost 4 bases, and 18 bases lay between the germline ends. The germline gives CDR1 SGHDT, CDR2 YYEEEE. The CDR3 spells CASSMQREGAYEQYF. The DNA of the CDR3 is TGTGCCAGCAGCATGCAACGGGAGGGGGCGTACGAGCAGTACTTC.

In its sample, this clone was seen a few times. The DNA of the CDR3 is TGTGCCAGCAGCCAAGATCCAGAGGGTAGCAATCAGCCCCAGCATTTT. Protein: CASSQDPEGSNQPQHF. The V gene is TRBV4-2, the J gene TRBJ1-5; D is unclear. Trimming stripped 0 bases from V and 0 bases from J, with 9 bases between. Germline assignment: CDR1 LGHNA and CDR2 YNFKEQ. The CDR3 loop spans 16 amino acids.